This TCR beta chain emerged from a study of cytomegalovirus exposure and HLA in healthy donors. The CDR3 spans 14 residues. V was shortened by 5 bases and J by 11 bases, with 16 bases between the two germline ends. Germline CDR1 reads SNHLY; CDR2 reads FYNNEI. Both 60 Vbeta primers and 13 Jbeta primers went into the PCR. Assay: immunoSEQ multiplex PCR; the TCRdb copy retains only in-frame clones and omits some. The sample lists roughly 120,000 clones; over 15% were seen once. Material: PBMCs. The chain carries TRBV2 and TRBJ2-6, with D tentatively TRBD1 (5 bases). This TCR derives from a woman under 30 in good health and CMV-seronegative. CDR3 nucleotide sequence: TGTGCCAGCAGTATCAGGGCACTTGCGGACGTCCTGACTTTC. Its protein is CASSIRALADVLTF. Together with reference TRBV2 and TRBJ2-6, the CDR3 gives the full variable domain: EPEVTQTPSHQVTQMGQEVILRCVPISNHLYFYWYRQILGQKVEFLVSFYNNEISEKSEIFDDQFSVERPDGSNFTLKIRSTKLEDSAMYFCASSIRALADVLTFGAGSRLTVL.